The rows below give T cell receptor beta chains drawn from one sample of a study of control samples from healthy donors and cancer patients. Method: immunoSEQ multiplex PCR; TCRdb's copy keeps in-frame clones and lacks some. The profile shows 110,000 or so clones, 83% of them singletons. The specimen sequenced was blood. The receptors here all came from a woman aged 45 to 65 in good health. The CDR3 runs from the conserved cysteine through the conserved F or W. A D gene is named only where the DNA matches it firmly. The size field is filled for only some rows; it gives once, few, many or a size class.

J gene | D gene | clone size | V gene | CDR3 protein | CDR3 DNA
TRBJ1-1 | - | - | TRBV6-5 | CASSPGGPTEAFF | TGTGCCAGCAGCCCGGGGGGTCCCACTGAAGCTTTCTTT
TRBJ1-1 | - | - | TRBV6-5 | CASSYLAAGDTEAFF | TGTGCCAGCAGTTACTTAGCGGCCGGGGACACTGAAGCTTTCTTT
TRBJ2-2 | - | - | TRBV2 | CASSESRALTGELFF | TGTGCCAGCAGTGAGTCCAGGGCGTTGACTGGGGAGCTGTTTTTT
TRBJ2-1 | TRBD1 | - | TRBV10-1 | CATKRQGEFF | TGCGCCACAAAAAGACAGGGAGAGTTCTTC
TRBJ1-4 | - | - | TRBV6-1 | CASSAQGPATNEKLFF | TGTGCCAGCAGTGCTCAGGGGCCGGCGACTAATGAAAAACTGTTTTTT
TRBJ2-3 | TRBD2 | - | TRBV4-2 | CASSQGVLTSGSQADTQYF | TGTGCCAGCAGCCAAGGAGTCTTGACTAGCGGGAGCCAGGCAGATACGCAGTATTTT
TRBJ1-1 | - | - | TRBV7-9 | CASSSSGRVDEAFF | TGTGCCAGCAGCTCCAGTGGCAGGGTGGATGAAGCTTTCTTT
TRBJ1-3 | - | - | TRBV7-2 | CASSLGPGPNRAGNTIYF | TGTGCCAGCAGCTTAGGCCCAGGCCCTAATAGGGCTGGAAACACCATATATTTT
TRBJ2-1 | - | - | TRBV24-1 | CATSDFSGGTYNEQFF | TGTGCCACCAGTGATTTTTCTGGGGGAACCTACAATGAGCAGTTCTTC
TRBJ2-3 | - | - | TRBV7-2 | CASSFRRGNTDTQYF | TGTGCCAGCAGCTTTAGGAGGGGGAACACAGATACGCAGTATTTT
TRBJ1-1 | - | - | TRBV4-3 | CASSQDKFTEAFF | TGCGCCAGCAGCCAAGATAAATTCACTGAAGCTTTCTTT
TRBJ1-3 | - | - | TRBV6-6 | CASSRGRGPSAGNTIYF | TGTGCCAGCAGTCGGGGACGGGGTCCCTCAGCTGGAAACACCATATATTTT
TRBJ1-2 | - | once | TRBV6-2/TRBV6-3 | CASSYEAGDGYTF | TGTGCCAGCAGTTACGAGGCAGGGGATGGCTACACCTTC
TRBJ2-7 | - | - | TRBV27 | CASSPGGPYEQYF | TGTGCCAGCAGCCCCGGGGGTCCCTACGAGCAGTACTTC
TRBJ1-4 | TRBD1 | - | TRBV6-5 | CASRKDRVLEKLFF | TGTGCCAGCAGGAAGGACAGGGTATTAGAAAAACTGTTTTTT
TRBJ2-3 | TRBD2 | - | TRBV11-2 | CASSLEGLATDTQYF | TGTGCCAGCAGCTTAGAGGGACTAGCGACAGATACGCAGTATTTT
TRBJ2-7 | - | - | TRBV6-2/TRBV6-3 | CASSYSVAASYEQYF | TGTGCCAGCAGTTACTCAGTAGCTGCCTCCTACGAGCAGTACTTC
TRBJ1-2 | TRBD1 | - | TRBV19 | CASSPGTGDRDGYTF | TGTGCCAGTAGTCCTGGGACAGGTGATCGTGATGGCTACACCTTC
TRBJ1-2 | - | - | TRBV25-1 | CASSDRLDPRLGGYTF | TGTGCCAGCAGTGACAGGTTGGACCCCCGGCTGGGCGGCTACACCTTC
TRBJ1-4 | - | - | TRBV5-6 | CASSFGAATDEKLFF | TGTGCCAGCAGCTTCGGGGCAGCCACTGATGAAAAACTGTTTTTT
TRBJ2-5 | - | - | TRBV27 | CASSTSSAQYF | TGTGCCAGCAGTACTAGCTCAGCCCAGTACTTC
TRBJ2-5 | TRBD2 | - | TRBV6-5 | CASRRLAGEGETQYF | TGTGCCAGCAGAAGACTAGCGGGAGAGGGTGAGACCCAGTACTTC
TRBJ1-5 | - | - | TRBV6-2/TRBV6-3 | CASSYSGIQPQHF | TGTGCCAGCAGTTATTCAGGGATTCAGCCCCAGCATTTT
TRBJ1-2 | TRBD1 | - | TRBV11-2 | CASSESGDRGLHGYTF | TGTGCCAGCAGCGAATCCGGGGACAGGGGGCTTCATGGCTACACCTTC
TRBJ2-3 | TRBD1 | - | TRBV6-5 | CASSYSRGLNTDTQYF | TGTGCCAGCAGTTACTCGAGGGGGCTAAACACAGATACGCAGTATTTT
TRBJ2-7 | TRBD2 | - | TRBV18 | CASSPPLGGAYEQYF | TGTGCCAGCTCACCACCGTTGGGGGGGGCCTACGAGCAGTACTTC
TRBJ2-2 | TRBD1 | - | TRBV14 | CASSLTGGITGELFF | TGTGCCAGCAGCCTAACAGGGGGCATCACCGGGGAGCTGTTTTTT
TRBJ2-5 | - | - | TRBV24-1 | CATSDTGPGKEETQYF | TGTGCCACCAGTGACACAGGACCCGGAAAGGAGGAGACCCAGTACTTC
TRBJ2-5 | - | - | TRBV5-6 | CASSLDFRSVQETQYF | TGTGCCAGCAGCTTGGATTTCAGGAGCGTACAAGAGACCCAGTACTTC
TRBJ1-5 | - | - | TRBV6-5 | CASSRSLDNQPQHF | TGTGCCAGCAGTCGCAGCTTAGACAATCAGCCCCAGCATTTT
TRBJ2-3 | TRBD1 | - | TRBV27 | CASSLRWTGSEVTQYF | TGTGCCAGCAGTCTAAGGTGGACAGGCAGTGAGGTTACGCAGTATTTT
TRBJ2-5 | - | - | TRBV5-4 | CASSLEGSSKETQYF | TGTGCCAGCAGCTTGGAGGGATCATCAAAAGAGACCCAGTACTTC
TRBJ1-1 | - | - | TRBV28 | CAGSKEGTNTEAFF | TGTGCCGGTTCAAAGGAGGGTACGAACACTGAAGCTTTCTTT
TRBJ2-4 | TRBD1 | - | TRBV5-4 | CASREATGGAKNIQYF | TGTGCCAGCAGGGAAGCGACAGGGGGAGCCAAAAACATTCAGTACTTC
TRBJ2-1 | - | - | TRBV24-1 | CATSDRSSGNYNEQFF | TGTGCCACCAGTGATCGATCTTCAGGAAACTACAATGAGCAGTTCTTC
TRBJ1-2 | TRBD1 | few | TRBV5-4 | CASTTTGTGYGYTF | TGTGCCAGCACAACGACCGGGACAGGCTATGGCTACACCTTC
TRBJ1-1 | TRBD1 | - | TRBV19 | CASGQGARVRTEAFF | TGTGCCAGCGGACAGGGGGCGCGGGTGCGGACTGAAGCTTTCTTT
TRBJ1-2 | TRBD1 | - | TRBV15 | CATSRPGQAYGYTF | TGTGCCACCAGCAGGCCGGGACAGGCTTATGGCTACACCTTC
TRBJ2-7 | TRBD2 | - | TRBV27 | CASSLQRGPPWSEQYF | TGTGCCAGCAGTTTACAGCGGGGACCTCCATGGAGCGAGCAGTACTTC
TRBJ2-3 | - | many | TRBV6-5 | CASSYLGDDTQYF | TGTGCCAGCAGTTATCTCGGGGATGATACGCAGTATTTT
TRBJ2-3 | TRBD1 | - | TRBV3-1/TRBV3-2 | CASSPGTGSDTQYF | TGTGCCAGCAGCCCCGGGACAGGGTCAGATACGCAGTATTTT
TRBJ1-1 | - | - | TRBV6-5 | CASNTRSMNTEAFF | TGTGCCAGCAACACCAGGTCCATGAACACTGAAGCTTTCTTT
TRBJ1-6 | TRBD1 | - | TRBV10-3 | CAISLGQVVNSPLHF | TGTGCCATCAGCCTGGGACAGGTGGTTAATTCACCCCTCCACTTT
TRBJ2-5 | - | - | TRBV28 | CASTNNPEGETQYF | TGTGCCAGCACCAACAATCCGGAGGGAGAGACCCAGTACTTC
TRBJ1-5 | - | - | TRBV4-2 | CASSQDRVGSNQPQHF | TGTGCCAGCAGCCAAGACAGGGTCGGGAGCAATCAGCCCCAGCATTTT